This T cell receptor (beta chain) appears in the sequencing data of a study of cytomegalovirus exposure and HLA in healthy donors. About the study: Membership in the Caucasian-associated ancestry cluster was found for around four fifths of about 430 genotyped donors. Study-level points and caveats: A likely sequencing artifact accounted for one observed cluster of highly shared sequence variants. Clonal expansion, a later analysis showed, was greater in HLA-associated TCR beta chains than in equally common others.

This PCR relied on a set of 60 Vbeta primers and 13 Jbeta primers. The method was immunoSEQ multiplex PCR; TCRdb's version includes in-frame clones alone and lacks a portion of them. The sample lists 150,000 to 200,000 clones, around 65% seen once, with around 2.8% in the top ten. Remarks on this clone: Its antigen remains unknown.

The CDR3 runs to 11 residues. Trimming took off 5 bases at V and 8 bases at J, with 9 bases between the two ends. Looked up from germline, CDR1 is MDHEN and CDR2 is SYDVKM. V gene TRBV28 combines with J gene TRBJ1-2; no clear D gene. The TCR sequence derives from a woman aged 40 to 50 in good health and CMV-seropositive. The sequencing input was PBMCs. In DNA form, the CDR3 reads TGTGCCAGCAGTACCAGCAGGGGCTACACCTTC. Its protein is CASSTSRGYTF.